These 27 T cell receptor beta chains were sequenced from one sample in a study of T cells after yellow fever vaccination. Via MiXCR, TCRdb re-called the 5' RACE reads, giving one row per CDR3 protein. The table records 4,000 to 5,000 distinct CDR3 sequences, about 8% of them present only once. The sample was PBMCs, either bulk or a sorted T-cell subset (CD4+, CD8+, memory, or dextramer-sorted; not recorded which), taken around 45 days after the first yellow fever vaccination. The receptors shown here come from a man aged 18-30 years who received the YFV17D yellow fever vaccine.

This clonotype was counted many times. The chain links TRBV6-7 to TRBJ1-6; D uncertain. Being an ORF, TRBV6-7 has a function that is uncertain. The CDR3 is 11 residues long. Trimming cost V 1 base and J 17 bases, with 9 bases left between them. CDR3 loop: CASSYWHEIHF. The CDR3 nucleotides read TGTGCCAGCAGTTACTGGCATGAAATCCACTTT.

This clonotype has at least ten counts. CDR3: CAISGLGQDTQYF. In nucleotides, the CDR3 is TGTGCCATCAGTGGACTAGGTCAAGATACGCAGTATTTT. The chain recombines TRBV10-3 with TRBJ2-3; D may be TRBD2 (6 bases). The germline CDR1 and CDR2 sequences are ENHRY and SYGVKD. Trimming left V 4 bases short and J 5 bases short, with 10 bases between. The CDR3 spans 13 residues.

This clonotype was found many times. The chain is built from TRBV6-5 and TRBJ1-2; D gene uncertain. Germline loops: CDR1 MNHEY, CDR2 SVGAGI. V lost 2 bases and J lost 2, with 6 bases in between. The CDR3 totals 13 residues. The CDR3 region is CASSYGRNYGYTF. CDR3 in DNA: TGTGCCAGCAGTTACGGCAGGAACTATGGCTACACCTTC.

The sample holds many counts of this clonotype. As DNA, the CDR3 is TGCGCCAGCAGCCAAGTTGGCAGGGGAAAGGCCGGGGAGCTGTTTTTT. It translates to CASSQVGRGKAGELFF. V is TRBV4-1 and J is TRBJ2-2; D perhaps matches TRBD1 (6 bases). Germline CDR1 and CDR2: MGHRA and YSYEKL. V lost 1 base to trimming and J lost 6 bases, with 15 bases between them. The CDR3 contains 16 residues.

This clonotype has a count of ten or more. The chain carries TRBV2 and TRBJ2-1; no firm D call. V was cut by 8 bases and J by 6 bases, with 14 bases left in between. In germline, CDR1 is SNHLY, CDR2 FYNNEI. The length of the CDR3 is 13 residues. The CDR3 protein is CASLSEVVNEQFF. CDR3 coding DNA: TGTGCCAGCTTGTCCGAAGTAGTCAATGAGCAGTTCTTC.

This clonotype has at least ten counts. This chain joins TRBV24-1 and TRBJ2-1; the match to TRBD2 covers 10 bases. The junction had 4 bases not matched to a gene; V was cut back by 4 bases and J by 2 bases. Germline V gene lookup returns CDR1 KGHDR and CDR2 SFDVKD. The CDR3 spans 16 residues. CDR3 amino acids: CATSEPSGGAYNEQFF. Here the CDR3 DNA reads TGTGCCACCAGTGAACCAAGCGGGGGGGCCTACAATGAGCAGTTCTTC.

Judged by abundance, this clonotype is medium-sized (0.01 to 0.1%). J is TRBJ2-3 and V is TRBV7-2; D remains unclear. The CDR3 totals 15 residues. With 4 bases removed from V and 1 base from J, the gap between germline ends came to 12 bases. Germline assignment: CDR1 SGHTA and CDR2 FQGNSA. In DNA form, the CDR3 reads TGTGCCAGCAGCTCCGATAGCATGGGCACAGATACGCAGTATTTT. This sequence encodes CASSSDSMGTDTQYF.

This chain links TRBV6-4 with TRBJ2-3, with D perhaps TRBD1 (6 bases). The germline gives CDR1 MRHNA, CDR2 SNTAGT. Between the trimmed V and J ends, which lost 11 bases and 2 bases, there was a span of 32 bases. This CDR3 region has 19 residues. CDR3 sequence reads: CALSLFQMSYRDFTDTQYF. Here the CDR3 DNA reads TGTGCCCTCAGTTTATTTCAAATGTCGTACAGGGATTTCACAGATACGCAGTATTTT.

This clonotype was picked up many times. The V call is TRBV27, the J call TRBJ1-2, with 9 bases matching TRBD1. Unmatched junction bases numbered 5, after V lost 2 bases and J lost 7 bases. Germline V gives CDR1 MNHEY, CDR2 SMNVEV (reference sequence). This CDR3 contains 14 residues. CDR3 nucleotides: TGTGCCAGCAGTTTAGACAGGGGGTGGTCTGGCTACACCTTC. The encoded protein is CASSLDRGWSGYTF.

This clonotype has ten or more counts. The rearrangement uses TRBV9 and TRBJ1-6; D is possibly TRBD1 (5 bases). The CDR3 loop spans 15 amino acids. Trimming removed 4 bases from V and 9 bases from J, with 17 bases in between. Germline lookup yields CDR1 SGDLS and CDR2 YYNGEE. The CDR3 DNA is TGTGCCAGCAGCACGACGGGGGGGTTTGGTTCACCCCTCCACTTT. Amino acids: CASSTTGGFGSPLHF.

This clonotype was recorded many times. The chain recombines TRBV4-1 with TRBJ1-2; 7 bases agree with TRBD1. J gave up 4 bases and V 4 bases, and 9 bases lay outside the gene matches. The CDR3 spans 15 residues. CDR1 is MGHRA and CDR2 is YSYEKL in the germline V gene. CDR3 in amino acids: CASSPRQGLGYGYTF. The CDR3, as DNA: TGCGCCAGCAGCCCCAGACAGGGACTTGGCTATGGCTACACCTTC.

This clonotype was detected many times. The gene calls are TRBV15 and TRBJ2-3; D remains ambiguous. V lost 4 bases, J lost 4 bases, and 15 bases lay in between. The CDR3 extends over 15 amino acids. The germline V gene has CDR1 LNHNV and CDR2 YYDKDF (reference sequence). The CDR3 loop is CATSILEIGSDTQYF. The CDR3 DNA sequence: TGTGCCACCAGCATCCTGGAAATAGGGTCAGATACGCAGTATTTT.

This clonotype was found many times. This rearrangement joins TRBV28 to TRBJ1-2; a possible D gene is TRBD1 (5 bases). CDR3 length: 14 residues. The V end lost 2 bases, the J end lost 7 bases, and 14 bases lay between the germline ends. Germline V CDR1 and CDR2: MDHEN, SYDVKM. As DNA, the CDR3 is TGTGCCAGCAGTTTAAGGTCCCCCAGGGTTGGCTACACCTTC. It yields the protein CASSLRSPRVGYTF.

This clonotype is deemed medium-sized. CDR3 in DNA: TGTGCCAGCAGGGGGACCACAGGGGTGATAGCTTTCTTT. It specifies CASRGTTGVIAFF. J is TRBJ1-1 and V is TRBV12-3 or TRBV12-4; 7 bases align to TRBD1. The V gene end was trimmed by 6 bases and the J gene end by 10 bases; junction bases not matched to a gene: 11. The CDR3 is made up of 13 amino acids.

This clonotype was recorded at least ten times. V and J are TRBV24-1 and TRBJ1-4; perhaps TRBD1 as D (6 bases). This CDR3 has 16 residues. V lost 5 bases and J lost 8, with 20 bases in between. CDR1 is KGHDR, CDR2 SFDVKD, per germline. The CDR3 nucleotides read TGTGCCACCAGTGCTTTTATTTGGGGACAAGGAGAAAAACTGTTTTTT. Protein: CATSAFIWGQGEKLFF.

This clonotype was seen ten or more times. The J gene is TRBJ1-2, the V gene TRBV24-1; D not certain. This CDR3 contains 12 residues. Germline V gene lookup returns CDR1 KGHDR and CDR2 SFDVKD. V was clipped by 3 bases and J by 4 bases, with 5 bases between them. CDR3 residues: CATSDRTYGYTF. CDR3 in DNA: TGTGCCACCAGTGATCGGACCTATGGCTACACCTTC.

This clonotype was detected many times. The V and J genes are TRBV25-1 and TRBJ1-1; no reliable D call. V dropped 8 bases and J dropped 4 bases, with 20 bases sitting between them. In germline, CDR1 is MGHDK, CDR2 SYGVNS. The CDR3 contains 15 residues. The CDR3 coding sequence is TGTGCCAGCTCCCCACCCCACGGGCCGTTCACTGAAGCTTTCTTT. Amino acids: CASSPPHGPFTEAFF.

This clonotype has a count of ten or more. J is TRBJ2-7 and V is TRBV12-3 or TRBV12-4; 11 bases fit TRBD2. The CDR3 is 17 residues long. V was pared by 2 bases and J by 2 bases, with 8 bases of the junction left unmatched. The CDR3 here is CASSLTGLAAVTYEQYF. The CDR3 nucleotides are TGTGCCAGCAGTTTAACGGGACTAGCGGCCGTCACCTACGAGCAGTACTTC.

This clonotype was observed many times. The chain links TRBV4-3 to TRBJ2-2; TRBD1 aligns across 8 bases. The germline V gene encodes CDR1 LGHNA and CDR2 YSLEER. This CDR3 is 19 amino acids long. Trimming took 3 bases from V and 6 from J; bases not matched to a gene: 18. CDR3 bases: TGCGCCAGCAGCCATGCTCCGGGACAGGAAGAGTGGAATGCCGGGGAGCTGTTTTTT. This sequence encodes CASSHAPGQEEWNAGELFF.

This clonotype qualifies as medium-sized. The rearrangement links TRBV5-1 to TRBJ2-3; D might be TRBD1 or TRBD2, each matching 5 bases. With 4 bases removed from V and 4 bases from J, the gap between germline ends came to 7 bases. Germline V gene sequence: CDR1 SGHRS, CDR2 YFSETQ. This CDR3 comprises 12 residues. CDR3 sequence reads: CASSPGPDTQYF. DNA of the CDR3: TGCGCCAGCAGCCCGGGGCCAGATACGCAGTATTTT.

This clonotype was recorded many times. The chain combines TRBV7-8 with TRBJ1-5, with TRBD1 as a possible D gene (5 bases). In germline, CDR1 is SGHVS, CDR2 FQNEAQ. V gave up 1 base and J gave up 6 bases, with 16 bases separating them. The CDR3 runs to 16 residues. CDR3 sequence reads: CASSLVVGGTSQPQHF. The CDR3 DNA sequence: TGTGCCAGCAGCTTAGTGGTCGGGGGGACGAGTCAGCCCCAGCATTTT.

This clonotype was seen at least ten times. At one of its ends the junction is not consistent with the germline gene, which may arise from a read error. The chain couples TRBV7-7 to TRBJ2-2; D is undetermined. The CDR3 is 18 amino acids. Germline V gene sequence: CDR1 SSHAT, CDR2 FNYEAQ (reference sequence). The CDR3 DNA reads TGTGCTAGCAGCTTAGATGGTGGTGGACCGCTGAACACCGGGGAGCTGTTTTTT. Encoded protein: CASSLDGGGPLNTGELFF.

In this sample, this clonotype turned up many times. The chain joins TRBV5-5 to TRBJ1-5; the match to TRBD1 covers 10 bases. V lost 2 bases and J lost 6; bases outside the gene matches: 2. This CDR3 region has 14 residues. Germline V gene sequence: CDR1 SGHKS, CDR2 YYEKEE (reference sequence). The CDR3 DNA follows: TGTGCCAGCAGCTTTCGGGACAGGGGTCAGCCCCAGCATTTT. Amino acid sequence: CASSFRDRGQPQHF.

This clonotype was detected ten times or more. The chain employs TRBV5-1 and TRBJ1-1; D not resolved. V lost 6 bases and J 0 bases, leaving 12 bases between the germline ends. This CDR3 spans 14 amino acids. Germline V gene sequence: CDR1 SGHRS, CDR2 YFSETQ. CDR3 region: CASIFLTMNTEAFF. CDR3 DNA sequence: TGCGCCAGCATATTTCTGACGATGAACACTGAAGCTTTCTTT.

In its sample, this clonotype was seen a few times. The V gene is TRBV11-2, the J gene TRBJ2-1, with 9 bases identical to TRBD1. This CDR3 contains 18 residues. Trimming cost V 0 bases and J 7 bases; bases outside gene matches: 13. The V gene's germline CDR1 is SGHAT and CDR2 FQNNGV. CDR3 region: CASSLEPGTGFGVNEQFF. CDR3 coding DNA: TGTGCCAGCAGCTTAGAGCCGGGGACAGGGTTCGGCGTGAATGAGCAGTTCTTC. The full variable domain, completed using reference TRBV11-2 and TRBJ2-1, is EAGVAQSPRYKIIEKRQSVAFWCNPISGHATLYWYQQILGQGPKLLIQFQNNGVVDDSQLPKDRFSAERLKGVDSTLKIQPAKLEDSAVYLCASSLEPGTGFGVNEQFFGPGTRLTVL.

There are many counts of this clonotype. V gene TRBV7-2 combines with J gene TRBJ1-6; D is uncertain. Germline-derived CDR1 and CDR2 are SGHTA and FQGNSA. V gave up 6 bases and J gave up 8 bases, with 11 bases separating them. The CDR3 totals 13 residues. CDR3 residues: CASRGEGYSPLHF. As DNA, the CDR3 is TGTGCCAGCAGAGGAGAGGGATATTCACCCCTCCACTTT.

The genes are TRBV7-3 and TRBJ2-2; TRBD2 aligns across 10 bases. The CDR3 spans 17 residues. Trimming removed 5 bases from V and 3 bases from J; junction bases left unmatched: 9. The germline V gene encodes CDR1 SGHTA and CDR2 FQGTGA. The CDR3 region is CASSTSGTSVYTGELFF. The DNA of the CDR3 is TGTGCCAGCAGCACCTCCGGGACTAGCGTTTACACCGGGGAGCTGTTTTTT.